Given below is one T cell receptor (beta chain) in context. The data were obtained in a study of CD8 T cells in Susac syndrome. A quantity of about 0.5 to 1 ug RNA underwent reverse transcription using random hexamers. From the immunoSEQ multiplex PCR reads, TCRdb called clonotypes with MiXCR, one entry per CDR3 protein. Of 300,000 to 350,000 distinct CDR3 sequences in the sample, about 90% were seen once. The length of the CDR3 is 16 residues. Deletions cut 2 bases from V and 2 bases from J, with 15 bases between. What was sequenced was CD4+ T cells from PBMCs. The receptor was isolated from a human donor with multiple sclerosis. This chain joins TRBV12-3 or TRBV12-4 and TRBJ1-1, with D unclear. The CDR3 nucleotides are TGTGCCAGCAGTTTAATCCCCCCCCCAAGAAACACTGAAGCTTTCTTT. Translation gives CASSLIPPPRNTEAFF.